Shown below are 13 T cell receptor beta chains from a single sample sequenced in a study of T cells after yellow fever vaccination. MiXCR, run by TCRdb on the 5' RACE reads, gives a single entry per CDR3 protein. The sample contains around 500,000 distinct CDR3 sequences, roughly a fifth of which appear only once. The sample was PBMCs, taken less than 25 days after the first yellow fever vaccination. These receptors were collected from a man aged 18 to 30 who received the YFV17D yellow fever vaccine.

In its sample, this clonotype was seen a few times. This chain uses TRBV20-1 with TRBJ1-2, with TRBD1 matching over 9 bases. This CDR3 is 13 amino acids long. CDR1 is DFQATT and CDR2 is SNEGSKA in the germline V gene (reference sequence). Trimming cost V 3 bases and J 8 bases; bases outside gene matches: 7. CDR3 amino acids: CSARDGQGLGYTF. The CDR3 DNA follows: TGCAGTGCTAGGGACGGACAGGGGCTAGGCTACACCTTC.

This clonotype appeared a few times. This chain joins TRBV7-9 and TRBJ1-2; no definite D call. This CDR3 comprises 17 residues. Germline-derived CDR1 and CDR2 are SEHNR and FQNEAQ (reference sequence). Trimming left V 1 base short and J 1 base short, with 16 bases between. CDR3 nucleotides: TGTGCCAGCAGCTTAGACACAGACCCCCTTGTTAACTATGGCTACACCTTC. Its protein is CASSLDTDPLVNYGYTF.

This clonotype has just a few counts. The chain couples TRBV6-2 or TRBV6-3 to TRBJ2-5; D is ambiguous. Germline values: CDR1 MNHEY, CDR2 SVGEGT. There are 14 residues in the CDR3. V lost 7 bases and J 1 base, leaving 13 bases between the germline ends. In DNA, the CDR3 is TGTGCCAGCAAGGCCGGTCCGTCCCAAGAGACCCAGTACTTC. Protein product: CASKAGPSQETQYF.

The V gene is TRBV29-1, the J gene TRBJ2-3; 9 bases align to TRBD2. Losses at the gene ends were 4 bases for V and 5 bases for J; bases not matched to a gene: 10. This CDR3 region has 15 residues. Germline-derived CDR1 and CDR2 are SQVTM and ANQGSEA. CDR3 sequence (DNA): TGCAGCGTTGCCCCAAAAGCGGGGGGTGGAGATACGCAGTATTTT. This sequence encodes CSVAPKAGGGDTQYF.

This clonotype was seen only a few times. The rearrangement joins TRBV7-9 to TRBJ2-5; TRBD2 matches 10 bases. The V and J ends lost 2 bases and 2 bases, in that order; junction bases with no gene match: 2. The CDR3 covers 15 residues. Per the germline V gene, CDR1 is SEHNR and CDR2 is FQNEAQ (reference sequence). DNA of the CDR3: TGTGCCAGCAGCTTAACTAGCGGGGTACAAGAGACCCAGTACTTC. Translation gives CASSLTSGVQETQYF.

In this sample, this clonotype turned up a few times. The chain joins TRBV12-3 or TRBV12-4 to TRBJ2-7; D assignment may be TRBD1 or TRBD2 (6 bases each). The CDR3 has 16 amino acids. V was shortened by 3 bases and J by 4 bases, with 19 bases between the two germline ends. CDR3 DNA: TGTGCCAGCAGTTTGTCCTCAGCCGGGGGCGGTTACGAGCAGTACTTC. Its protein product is CASSLSSAGGGYEQYF.

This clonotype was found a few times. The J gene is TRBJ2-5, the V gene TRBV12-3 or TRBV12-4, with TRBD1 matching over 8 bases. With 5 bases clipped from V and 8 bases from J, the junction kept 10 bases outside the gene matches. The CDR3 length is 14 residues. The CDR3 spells CASSPQGAKGTQYF. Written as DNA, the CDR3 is TGTGCCAGCAGTCCCCAGGGGGCGAAGGGAACCCAGTACTTC.

The CDR3 is CASSLEAGGITDTQYF. CDR3 nucleotides: TGTGCCAGCAGCTTGGAGGCGGGGGGGATCACAGATACGCAGTATTTT. The chain joins TRBV5-4 to TRBJ2-3; TRBD2 agrees at 9 bases. The germline gives CDR1 SGHNT, CDR2 YYREEE (reference sequence). This CDR3 has 16 amino acids. The J segment lost 2 bases and the V segment lost 0 bases, leaving 4 bases of the junction unmatched.

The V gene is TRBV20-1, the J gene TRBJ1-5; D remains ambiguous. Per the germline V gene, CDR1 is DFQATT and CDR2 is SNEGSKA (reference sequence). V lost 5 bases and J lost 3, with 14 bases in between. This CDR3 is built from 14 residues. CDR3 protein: CSAQRQAINQPQHF. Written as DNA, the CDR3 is TGCAGTGCTCAGAGGCAGGCTATCAATCAGCCCCAGCATTTT.

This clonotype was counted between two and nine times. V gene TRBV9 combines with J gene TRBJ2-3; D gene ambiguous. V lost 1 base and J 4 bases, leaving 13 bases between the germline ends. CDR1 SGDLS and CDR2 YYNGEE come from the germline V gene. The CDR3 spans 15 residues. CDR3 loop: CASSVFGITADTQYF. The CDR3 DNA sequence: TGTGCCAGCAGCGTATTCGGCATTACGGCAGATACGCAGTATTTT.

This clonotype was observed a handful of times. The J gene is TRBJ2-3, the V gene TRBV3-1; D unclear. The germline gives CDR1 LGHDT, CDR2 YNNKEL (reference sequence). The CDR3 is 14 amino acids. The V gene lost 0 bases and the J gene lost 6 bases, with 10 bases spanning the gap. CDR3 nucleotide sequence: TGTGCCAGCAGCCAAGATGGAGTGGGCGATACGCAGTATTTT. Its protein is CASSQDGVGDTQYF.

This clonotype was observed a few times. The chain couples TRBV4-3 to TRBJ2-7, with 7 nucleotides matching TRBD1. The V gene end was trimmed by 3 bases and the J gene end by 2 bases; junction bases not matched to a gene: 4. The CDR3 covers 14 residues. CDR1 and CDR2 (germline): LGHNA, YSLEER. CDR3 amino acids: CASSQSRGPYEQYF. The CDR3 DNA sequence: TGCGCCAGCAGCCAGAGTAGGGGGCCCTACGAGCAGTACTTC.

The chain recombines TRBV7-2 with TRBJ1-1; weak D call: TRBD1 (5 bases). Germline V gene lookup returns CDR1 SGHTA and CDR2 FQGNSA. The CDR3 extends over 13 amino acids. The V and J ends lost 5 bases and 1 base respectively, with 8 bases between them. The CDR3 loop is CASSPDKNTEAFF. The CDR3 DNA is TGTGCCAGCAGCCCGGACAAGAACACTGAAGCTTTCTTT.